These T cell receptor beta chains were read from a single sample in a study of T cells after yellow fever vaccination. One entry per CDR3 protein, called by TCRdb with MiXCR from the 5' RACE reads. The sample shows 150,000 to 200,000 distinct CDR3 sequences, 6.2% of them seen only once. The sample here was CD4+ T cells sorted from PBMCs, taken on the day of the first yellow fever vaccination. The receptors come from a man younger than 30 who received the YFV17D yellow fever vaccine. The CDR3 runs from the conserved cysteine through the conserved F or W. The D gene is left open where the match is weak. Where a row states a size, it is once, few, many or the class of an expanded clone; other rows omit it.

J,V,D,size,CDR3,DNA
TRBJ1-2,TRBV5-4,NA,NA,CASSLGGEVRGYTF,TGTGCCAGCAGCTTGGGGGGGGAGGTCCGAGGCTACACCTTC
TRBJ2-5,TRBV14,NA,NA,CASSPDSRGTQYF,TGTGCCAGCAGTCCTGACTCTCGCGGGACCCAGTACTTC
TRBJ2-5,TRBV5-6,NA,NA,CASSSAGGSQYF,TGTGCCAGCAGCTCGGCTGGGGGGAGCCAGTACTTC
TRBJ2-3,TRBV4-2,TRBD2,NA,CASSQPTSGGTDTQYF,TGTGCCAGCAGCCAACCGACTAGCGGGGGCACAGATACGCAGTATTTT
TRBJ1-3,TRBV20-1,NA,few,CSARFPTSGNTIYF,TGCAGTGCTAGGTTCCCGACCTCTGGAAACACCATATATTTT
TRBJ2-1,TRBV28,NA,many,CASMVGFYNEQFF,TGTGCCAGCATGGTGGGGTTCTACAATGAGCAGTTCTTC
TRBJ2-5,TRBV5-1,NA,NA,CASSLQSQGAEETQYF,TGCGCCAGCAGCTTGCAATCACAAGGGGCAGAAGAGACCCAGTACTTC
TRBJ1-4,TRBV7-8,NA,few,CASSLTKGGGEKLFF,TGTGCCAGCAGTTTAACGAAGGGAGGGGGTGAAAAACTGTTTTTT
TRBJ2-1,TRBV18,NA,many,CASSPTGYLSRFF,TGTGCCAGCTCACCAACGGGCTATTTATCGCGGTTCTTC
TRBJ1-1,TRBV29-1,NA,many,CSVQGSGNTEAFF,TGCAGCGTACAGGGTTCCGGGAACACTGAAGCTTTCTTT
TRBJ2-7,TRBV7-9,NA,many,CASSYPLKQGKVEQYF,TGTGCCAGCAGCTACCCCCTTAAACAGGGTAAAGTCGAGCAGTACTTC
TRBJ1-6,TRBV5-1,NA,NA,CASRSANGDSPLHF,TGCGCCAGCCGATCCGCCAACGGGGACTCACCCCTCCACTTT
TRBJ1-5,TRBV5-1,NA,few,CASSLAPGGFGYPSNQPQHF,TGCGCCAGCAGCTTGGCCCCGGGGGGTTTTGGTTATCCCAGCAATCAGCCCCAGCATTTT
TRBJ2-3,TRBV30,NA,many,CAWSRGMTDTQYF,TGTGCCTGGAGTCGGGGTATGACAGATACGCAGTATTTT
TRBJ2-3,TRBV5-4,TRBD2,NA,CASSLGGGSDEQYF,TGTGCCAGCAGCTTGGGGGGGGGTTCAGATGAGCAGTATTTT
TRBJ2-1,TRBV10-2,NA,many,CASSAASSYNEQFF,TGCGCCAGCAGTGCCGCTAGTTCCTACAATGAGCAGTTCTTC
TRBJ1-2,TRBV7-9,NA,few,CASSPEDVGYTF,TGTGCCAGCAGCCCCGAGGATGTCGGCTACACCTTC
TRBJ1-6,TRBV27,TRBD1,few,CASSFQGVGNSPLHF,TGTGCCAGCAGTTTTCAGGGGGTTGGGAATTCACCCCTCCACTTT
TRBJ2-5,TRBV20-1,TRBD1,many,CSASPWTGRQETQYF,TGCAGTGCTAGCCCCTGGACAGGGAGGCAAGAGACCCAGTACTTC
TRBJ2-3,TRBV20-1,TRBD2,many,CSASVGGADGDTQYF,TGCAGTGCTAGTGTCGGGGGGGCCGACGGAGATACGCAGTATTTT
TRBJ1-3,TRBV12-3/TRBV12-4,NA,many,CASSYRRYSGNTIYF,TGTGCCAGCAGTTACAGAAGATACTCTGGAAACACCATATATTTT
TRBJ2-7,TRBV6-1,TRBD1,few,CASSPGTDTTYEQYF,TGTGCCAGCAGCCCCGGGACAGACACCACCTACGAGCAGTACTTC
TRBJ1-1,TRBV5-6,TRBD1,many,CASSWDRGMNTEAFF,TGTGCCAGCAGCTGGGACAGGGGGATGAACACTGAAGCTTTCTTT
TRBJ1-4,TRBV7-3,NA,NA,CASSPQPDSALSNNEKLFF,TGTGCCAGCAGCCCACAACCAGACAGTGCCCTCTCCAATAATGAAAAACTGTTTTTT
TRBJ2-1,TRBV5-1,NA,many,CASREILTGNEQFF,TGCGCCAGCAGAGAAATCTTAACAGGGAATGAGCAGTTCTTC
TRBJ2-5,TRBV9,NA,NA,CASSGGVGGSQYF,TGTGCCAGCAGCGGAGGGGTCGGCGGGTCCCAGTACTTC
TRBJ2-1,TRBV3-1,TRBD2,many,CASSQAGGSYNEQFF,TGTGCCAGCAGCCAAGCGGGGGGCTCCTACAATGAGCAGTTCTTC
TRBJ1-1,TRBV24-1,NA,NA,CATHRAGVGSEAFF,TGTGCCACTCACAGAGCGGGTGTCGGGTCTGAAGCTTTCTTT
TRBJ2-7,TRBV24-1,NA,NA,CATSDNSGGEQYF,TGTGCCACCAGTGATAACTCGGGCGGCGAGCAGTACTTC
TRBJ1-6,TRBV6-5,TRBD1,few,CASSYYPRDRNSPLHF,TGTGCCAGCAGTTACTACCCCCGGGACAGGAATTCACCCCTCCACTTT